These 19 T cell receptor beta chains originate from one sample sequenced in a study of T cell responses to AZD1222 COVID-19 vaccine. The table came from immunoSEQ multiplex PCR; TCRdb's copy has only in-frame clones and leaves some out. The sample gives fewer than 45,000 clones, 83% of which show up once; under 65% is in the top ten. Sequencing was performed on peripheral blood, taken on day 0 of AZD1222 vaccination. The origin of the receptors is an adult in good health.

The chain has TRBV30 and TRBJ1-5; 8 bases map to TRBD1. The germline gives CDR1 GTSNPN, CDR2 SVGIG (reference sequence). The CDR3 runs to 14 residues. V was pared by 0 bases and J by 8 bases, with 6 bases of the junction left unmatched. The CDR3 DNA is TGTGCCTGGAGTGTACAGGGGGGGGGCAAGCCCCAGCATTTT. This sequence encodes CAWSVQGGGKPQHF.

The V and J genes are TRBV10-3 and TRBJ2-5; D not certain. Germline V gene data show CDR1 as ENHRY and CDR2 as SYGVKD. V lost 0 bases and J lost 5, with 16 bases in between. The CDR3 totals 16 residues. DNA for the CDR3: TGTGCCATCAGTGAGTCTGCTTTTGGGTCCCTGGAGACCCAGTACTTC. This translates into CAISESAFGSLETQYF.

The gene calls are TRBV20-1 and TRBJ2-5; D gene uncertain. This CDR3 has 11 amino acids. The V end lost 4 bases, the J end lost 5 bases, and 8 bases lay between the germline ends. CDR1 is DFQATT and CDR2 is SNEGSKA in the germline V gene (reference sequence). CDR3 in amino acids: CSATARETQYF. The CDR3 DNA reads as TGCAGTGCTACTGCCAGGGAGACCCAGTACTTC.

This clone appeared a few times. CDR3 in DNA: TGTGCCTGGAGTGTACCGGCTTCGTTTCACCATACGCAGTATTTT. Its translation: CAWSVPASFHHTQYF. The V and J genes are TRBV30 and TRBJ2-3; no reliable D call. This CDR3 has 15 residues. Trimming removed 0 bases at V and 7 bases at J, with 17 bases between. Per germline, CDR1 GTSNPN and CDR2 SVGIG (reference sequence).

The rearrangement uses TRBV7-2 and TRBJ1-3; D possibly corresponds to TRBD1 (5 bases). The CDR3 loop spans 15 amino acids. Germline V lookup: CDR1 SGHTA, CDR2 FQGNSA. With 4 bases removed from V and 0 bases from J, the gap between germline ends came to 10 bases. CDR3 in amino acids: CASSSGPNSGNTIYF. Here the CDR3 DNA reads TGTGCCAGCAGCTCAGGGCCCAACTCTGGAAACACCATATATTTT.

A few counts support this clone. The rearrangement joins TRBV18 to TRBJ1-2; possibly TRBD1 for D (6 bases). The CDR3 is made up of 14 amino acids. V was pared by 3 bases and J by 4 bases, with 12 bases between. Germline assignment: CDR1 KGHSH and CDR2 LQKENI. The DNA of the CDR3 is TGTGCCAGCTCACCTGGGGGGGCGGCCTATGGCTACACCTTC. Translation: CASSPGGAAYGYTF.

Here the CDR3 reads CASSSQYQETQYF. The DNA of the CDR3 is TGTGCCAGTTCCAGCCAGTACCAAGAGACCCAGTACTTC. This chain links TRBV19 with TRBJ2-5; D remains unclear. Germline loops: CDR1 LNHDA, CDR2 SQIVND (reference sequence). The CDR3 contains 13 residues. Trimming took 8 bases from V and 0 from J, leaving 10 bases between them.

This chain connects TRBV10-2 to TRBJ2-7; D not resolved. Looked up from germline, CDR1 is WSHSY and CDR2 is SAAADI. The CDR3 has 13 residues. The V end lost 8 bases, the J end lost 4 bases, and 15 bases lay between the germline ends. CDR3 loop: CASSPGDLYEQYF. Here the CDR3 DNA reads TGCGCCAGCTCCCCTGGTGATCTGTACGAGCAGTACTTC.

This rearrangement joins TRBV5-1 to TRBJ2-7; the D gene is possibly TRBD1 (6 bases). Germline CDR1 reads SGHRS; CDR2 reads YFSETQ. Trimming took off 5 bases at V and 2 bases at J, with 17 bases between the two ends. The length of the CDR3 is 15 residues. This CDR3 reads CASSQDRTVPYEQYF. The CDR3 nucleotides are TGCGCCAGCAGTCAGGATAGGACAGTCCCCTACGAGCAGTACTTC.

This clone was counted a few times. This CDR3 reads CASSFLGQGGNEQFF. In DNA form, the CDR3 reads TGTGCCAGCAGCTTTTTGGGGCAGGGTGGGAATGAGCAGTTCTTC. V gene TRBV7-9 combines with J gene TRBJ2-1, with D possibly matching TRBD1 (5 bases). CDR1 is SEHNR, CDR2 FQNEAQ, per germline (reference sequence). The CDR3 totals 15 residues. V was cut by 3 bases and J by 7 bases, with 16 bases left in between.

The chain recombines TRBV6-5 with TRBJ2-1, with unresolved D. Trimming left V 6 bases short and J 6 bases short, with 15 bases between. The CDR3 length is 14 residues. Germline CDR1 is MNHEY and CDR2 is SVGAGI. The CDR3 DNA reads TGTGCCAGCAGGAGCAGGCGTACGATCAATGAGCAGTTCTTC. Residues: CASRSRRTINEQFF.

This CDR3 is CASSVKGQHFSYEQYF. DNA for the CDR3: TGTGCCAGCAGCGTAAAGGGACAGCACTTTTCCTACGAGCAGTACTTC. The genes are TRBV5-4 and TRBJ2-7; 7 bases align to TRBD1. The CDR3 runs to 16 residues. Germline CDR1 and CDR2: SGHNT and YYREEE (reference sequence). Trimming cost V 4 bases and J 1 base; bases outside gene matches: 11. Based on the CDR3 plus reference TRBV5-4 and TRBJ2-7, the full variable domain is ETGVTQSPTHLIKTRGQQVTLRCSSQSGHNTVSWYQQALGQGPQFIFQYYREEENGRGNFPPRFSGLQFPNYSSELNVNALELDDSALYLCASSVKGQHFSYEQYFGPGTRLTVT.

The rearrangement joins TRBV10-2 to TRBJ2-7; D is possibly TRBD1 (5 bases). This CDR3 is 12 amino acids long. Trimming shortened V by 2 bases and J by 6 bases, and 8 bases separated the two germline ends. Germline V gene sequence: CDR1 WSHSY, CDR2 SAAADI. The CDR3 loop is CASSEQGSEQYF. For the CDR3, the DNA is TGCGCCAGCAGTGAGCAGGGTTCCGAGCAGTACTTC.

The gene calls are TRBV3-1 (or the pseudogene TRBV3-2) and TRBJ2-7, with 10 bases that match TRBD2. Losses at the gene ends were 3 bases for V and 6 bases for J; bases not matched to a gene: 11. Germline V CDR1 and CDR2: LGHDT, YNNKEL (reference sequence). The CDR3 covers 16 residues. The CDR3 region has the DNA TGTGCCAGCAGCCATTCAATGGCTAGCGGGGGTATCGAGCAGTACTTC. Residues: CASSHSMASGGIEQYF.

The chain uses TRBV19 and TRBJ2-6; the D gene is possibly TRBD1 (5 bases). Germline-derived CDR1 and CDR2 are LNHDA and SQIVND (reference sequence). V lost 10 bases to trimming and J lost 0 bases, with 13 bases between them. The CDR3 length is 15 residues. Written as DNA, the CDR3 is TGTGCCACCAAACAGGACCACTCTGGGGCCAACGTCCTGACTTTC. Amino acid sequence: CATKQDHSGANVLTF. Supplemented by reference TRBV19 and TRBJ2-6, the full variable domain reads DGGITQSPKYLFRKEGQNVTLSCEQNLNHDAMYWYRQDPGQGLRLIYYSQIVNDFQKGDIAEGYSVSREKKESFPLTVTSAQKNPTAFYLCATKQDHSGANVLTFGAGSRLTVL.

This rearrangement joins TRBV29-1 to TRBJ2-7, with D possibly being TRBD1 (6 bases). Trimming pared 8 bases from V and 6 bases from J, leaving 20 bases between. The CDR3 loop spans 13 amino acids. Germline loops: CDR1 SQVTM, CDR2 ANQGSEA. CDR3 amino acids: CSYQHLGTPEQYF. The CDR3 region has the DNA TGCAGCTATCAACACCTCGGGACACCCGAGCAGTACTTC.

This rearrangement joins TRBV10-1 to TRBJ2-7; 8 nucleotides match TRBD1. The germline CDR1 and CDR2 sequences are WNHNN and SYGVQD (reference sequence). V shed 0 bases and J 12 bases; nucleotides not matched to a gene: 7. The CDR3 length is 13 residues. The CDR3 protein is CASSESRDRNPYF. In DNA, the CDR3 is TGCGCCAGCAGTGAGTCCCGGGACAGGAATCCGTACTTC.

The chain joins TRBV2 to TRBJ2-1; D may be TRBD2 (7 bases). The V end was cut by 4 bases, the J end by 3 bases, with 10 bases between. The CDR3 is 14 residues long. Per germline, CDR1 SNHLY and CDR2 FYNNEI. The CDR3 bases are TGTGCCAGCAGTGGAGCGGGACACTACAATGAGCAGTTCTTC. Protein: CASSGAGHYNEQFF.

This clone was seen a few times. This chain links TRBV11-2 with TRBJ1-6; 8 nucleotides match TRBD1. Germline V gene lookup returns CDR1 SGHAT and CDR2 FQNNGV. After removal of 5 bases from V and 7 bases from J, the junction contained 7 bases not matched to a gene. CDR3 length equals 15 residues. CDR3 coding DNA: TGTGCCAGCAGCGGACAGGGTAGGGGGAATTCACCCCTCCACTTT. As protein: CASSGQGRGNSPLHF. Full variable domain (outside the CDR3, taken from reference TRBV11-2 and TRBJ1-6): EAGVAQSPRYKIIEKRQSVAFWCNPISGHATLYWYQQILGQGPKLLIQFQNNGVVDDSQLPKDRFSAERLKGVDSTLKIQPAKLEDSAVYLCASSGQGRGNSPLHFGNGTRLTVT.